What follows describes a single T cell receptor beta chain. Its antigen is undetermined. A second roughly 6 to 11 cycle PCR used barcoded and J-beta primers. The template-switch adaptor was a 5' adaptor with 12 random nucleotides. It tagged each cDNA molecule. TCRdb redid the calling of the 5' RACE reads with MiXCR, one entry per CDR3 protein. The sample lists about 400,000 distinct CDR3 sequences; approximately 47% were seen once. The source of the sample is a study of blood T cells in healthy people across ages. Overall study results and limits: Donors of long life had a larger count of naive CD4+ cells and greater diversity than aged donors. The lack of PBMC sorting stopped any conclusive naive versus antigen-experienced comparison.

The CDR3 runs 18 residues. With 0 bases clipped from V and 3 bases from J, the junction kept 10 bases outside the gene matches. The germline V gene has CDR1 LGHNA and CDR2 YNFKEQ. The chain employs TRBV4-2 and TRBJ2-5, with 10 nucleotides matching TRBD2. The specimen sequenced was blood. The clonotype was recovered from a man aged 60 to 75 in good health. The CDR3 DNA reads TGTGCCAGCAGCCAAGAGGGGGCTAGCGGGAGCTTTGAAGAGACCCAGTACTTC. It yields the protein CASSQEGASGSFEETQYF.